Listed below are T cell receptor beta chains from one sample, sequenced in a study of blood T cell repertoires in COVID-19. Produced via immunoSEQ multiplex PCR; TCRdb's table is partial and in-frame only. The sample carries roughly 67,000 clones, about 83% recorded once. Source material: peripheral blood. The receptors derive from a human donor in a cohort sampled during active COVID-19. The CDR3 runs from the conserved cysteine through the conserved F or W. D genes are given only for firm matches. Clone size is given for some rows only: seen once, a few or many times, or a class if the clone is expanded.

size: .
J: TRBJ2-5
D: TRBD1
V: TRBV28
DNA: TGTGCCAGCAGGCCGGGACAGAAAGAGACCCAGTACTTC
CDR3: CASRPGQKETQYF

size: .
J: TRBJ2-5
D: .
V: TRBV2
DNA: TGTGCCACGACTACAGGGCAAGGAGAGACCCAGTACTTC
CDR3: CATTTGQGETQYF

size: .
J: TRBJ2-3
D: TRBD2
V: TRBV6-2/TRBV6-3
DNA: TGTGCCAGCAGTTTCCCGAGTAGGGGACTAGAGAGCACAGATACGCAGTATTTT
CDR3: CASSFPSRGLESTDTQYF

size: .
J: TRBJ2-2
D: .
V: TRBV2
DNA: TGTGCCAGCAGGCCGACAGAGAACACCGGGGAGCTGTTTTTT
CDR3: CASRPTENTGELFF

size: .
J: TRBJ2-7
D: .
V: TRBV2
DNA: TGTGCCAGCAGTGAAGCAGGGGGTCGCTCCTACGAGCAGTACTTC
CDR3: CASSEAGGRSYEQYF

size: .
J: TRBJ2-7
D: TRBD1
V: TRBV4-1
DNA: TGCGCCAGCAGCCATTTGACAGGGGACAGTTTGGAGCAGTACTTC
CDR3: CASSHLTGDSLEQYF

size: .
J: TRBJ2-5
D: TRBD2
V: TRBV11-2
DNA: TGTGCCAGCAGCTCCCGGACTAGCGGGGGGGCCCAAGAGACCCAGTACTTC
CDR3: CASSSRTSGGAQETQYF

size: .
J: TRBJ1-5
D: .
V: TRBV6-2/TRBV6-3
DNA: TGTGCCAGCAGTTCAGCTTCAGGGTTGAGTCAGCCCCAGCATTTT
CDR3: CASSSASGLSQPQHF

size: .
J: TRBJ1-2
D: .
V: TRBV19
DNA: TGTGCCAGTAGTCCACAGGGAAGGAGCTATGGCTACACCTTC
CDR3: CASSPQGRSYGYTF

size: few
J: TRBJ1-4
D: TRBD1
V: TRBV4-2
DNA: TGTGCCAGCAGCCAATCAGGGGGGCTTGTGCGTAATGAAAAACTGTTTTTT
CDR3: CASSQSGGLVRNEKLFF

size: .
J: TRBJ2-6
D: .
V: TRBV5-6
DNA: TGTGCCAGCAGCTCATGGTGGCAGATCGGGGCCAACGTCCTGACTTTC
CDR3: CASSSWWQIGANVLTF

size: .
J: TRBJ1-6
D: .
V: TRBV7-8
DNA: TGTGCCAGCAGCTTAGCGCAGGGGATGGGTGATAATTCACCCCTCCACTTT
CDR3: CASSLAQGMGDNSPLHF

size: .
J: TRBJ2-5
D: .
V: TRBV7-6
DNA: TGTGCCAGCAGCTTTCGAGGGGTAGCGGTAGAGACCCAGTACTTC
CDR3: CASSFRGVAVETQYF

size: .
J: TRBJ2-7
D: .
V: TRBV20-1
DNA: TGCAGTGCTAGTGTCACAACAGGGAGAAGCTCCTACGAGCAGTACTTC
CDR3: CSASVTTGRSSYEQYF

size: .
J: TRBJ1-4
D: TRBD1
V: TRBV9
DNA: TGTGCCAGCAGCTCCGGACAGGGCGGTGAAAAACTGTTTTTT
CDR3: CASSSGQGGEKLFF

size: .
J: TRBJ2-1
D: TRBD1
V: TRBV6-6
DNA: TGTGCCAGCAGGACCGGGACAGGGGGTAATGAGCAGTTCTTC
CDR3: CASRTGTGGNEQFF

size: .
J: TRBJ1-1
D: TRBD1
V: TRBV28
DNA: TGTGCCAGCAGTCTAATGGGACAGGGTGGGACTGAAGCTTTCTTT
CDR3: CASSLMGQGGTEAFF

size: .
J: TRBJ2-7
D: TRBD1
V: TRBV7-9
DNA: TGTGCCAGCAGCTTAGGCAGGACAGGGGTCGAGCAGTACTTC
CDR3: CASSLGRTGVEQYF

size: .
J: TRBJ2-7
D: .
V: TRBV21-1
DNA: TGTGCCAGCAGCAAGGGCACAGGGACCTACGAGCAGTACTTC
CDR3: CASSKGTGTYEQYF

size: few
J: TRBJ1-1
D: .
V: TRBV5-6
DNA: TGTGCCAGCAGCTTGGGGTCGGGGGAAGCTTTCTTT
CDR3: CASSLGSGEAFF

size: .
J: TRBJ1-5
D: TRBD1
V: TRBV19
DNA: TGTGCCAGTAGTAAGGACAGGGGTTATTCTCAGCCCCAGCATTTT
CDR3: CASSKDRGYSQPQHF

size: .
J: TRBJ2-2
D: TRBD2
V: TRBV28
DNA: TGTGCCAGCGGTGGCGAACTAGCGGCTAACACCGGGGAGCTGTTTTTT
CDR3: CASGGELAANTGELFF

size: .
J: TRBJ2-2
D: TRBD2
V: TRBV5-6
DNA: TGTGCCAGCAGCTTGGCACGGGGACTAGGCACCGGGGAGCTGTTTTTT
CDR3: CASSLARGLGTGELFF